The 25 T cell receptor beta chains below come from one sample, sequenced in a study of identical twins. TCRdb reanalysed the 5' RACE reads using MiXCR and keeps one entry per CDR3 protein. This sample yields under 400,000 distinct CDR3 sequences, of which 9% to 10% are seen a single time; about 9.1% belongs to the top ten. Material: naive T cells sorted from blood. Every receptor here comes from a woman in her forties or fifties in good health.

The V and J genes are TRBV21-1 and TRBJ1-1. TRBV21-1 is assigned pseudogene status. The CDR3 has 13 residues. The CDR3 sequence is CASSTADDTEAFF. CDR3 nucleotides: TGTGCCAGCAGCACCGCGGATGACACTGAAGCTTTCTTT.

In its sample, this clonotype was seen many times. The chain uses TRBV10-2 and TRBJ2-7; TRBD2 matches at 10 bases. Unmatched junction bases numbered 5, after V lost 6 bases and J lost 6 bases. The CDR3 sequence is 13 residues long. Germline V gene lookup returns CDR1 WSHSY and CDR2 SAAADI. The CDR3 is CASRLAGTSEQYF. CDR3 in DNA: TGCGCCAGCAGACTAGCGGGAACTTCCGAGCAGTACTTC.

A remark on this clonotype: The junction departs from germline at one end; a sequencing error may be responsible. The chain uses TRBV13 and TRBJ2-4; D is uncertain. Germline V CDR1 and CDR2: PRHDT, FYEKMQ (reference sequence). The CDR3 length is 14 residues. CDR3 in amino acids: CAGSLGPAKNIQYF. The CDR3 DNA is TGTGCCGGCAGCCTTGGCCCAGCCAAAAACATTCAGTACTTC.

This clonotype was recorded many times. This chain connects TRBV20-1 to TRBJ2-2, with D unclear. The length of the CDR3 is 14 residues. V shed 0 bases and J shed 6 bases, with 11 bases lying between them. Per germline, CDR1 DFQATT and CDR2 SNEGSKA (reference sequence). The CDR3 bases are TGCAGTGCTAGAGAGAACTACCGCCCCGGGGAGCTGTTTTTT. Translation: CSARENYRPGELFF.

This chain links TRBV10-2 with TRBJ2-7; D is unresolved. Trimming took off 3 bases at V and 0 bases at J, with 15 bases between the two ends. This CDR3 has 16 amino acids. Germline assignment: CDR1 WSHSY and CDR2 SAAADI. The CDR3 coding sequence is TGCGCCAGCAGTGACCGGGCGGCTAGGAGCTCCTACGAGCAGTACTTC. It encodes CASSDRAARSSYEQYF.

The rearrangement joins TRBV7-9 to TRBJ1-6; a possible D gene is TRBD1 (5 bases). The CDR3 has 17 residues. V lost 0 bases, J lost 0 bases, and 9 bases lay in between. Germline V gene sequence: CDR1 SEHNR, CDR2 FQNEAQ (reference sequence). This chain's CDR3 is CASSLAEGSSYNSPLHF. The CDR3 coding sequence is TGTGCCAGCAGCTTAGCAGAGGGGAGCTCCTATAATTCACCCCTCCACTTT.

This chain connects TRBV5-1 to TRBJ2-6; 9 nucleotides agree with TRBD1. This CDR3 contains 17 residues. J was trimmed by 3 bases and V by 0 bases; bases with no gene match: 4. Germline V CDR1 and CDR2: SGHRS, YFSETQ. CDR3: CASSLADRGIGANVLTF. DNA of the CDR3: TGCGCCAGCAGCTTGGCAGACAGGGGGATTGGGGCCAACGTCCTGACTTTC.

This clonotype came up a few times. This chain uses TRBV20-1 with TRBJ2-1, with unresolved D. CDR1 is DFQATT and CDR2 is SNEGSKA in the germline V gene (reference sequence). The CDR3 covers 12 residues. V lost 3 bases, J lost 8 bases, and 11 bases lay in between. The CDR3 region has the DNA TGCAGTGCTAGTCTCTTAGGCTATGAGCAGTTCTTC. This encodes CSASLLGYEQFF.

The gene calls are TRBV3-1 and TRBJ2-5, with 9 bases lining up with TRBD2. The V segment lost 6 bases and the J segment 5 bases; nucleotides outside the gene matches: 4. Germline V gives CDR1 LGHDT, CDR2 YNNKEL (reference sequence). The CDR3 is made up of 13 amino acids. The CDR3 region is CASRAGGTETQYF. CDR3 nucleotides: TGTGCCAGCAGGGCGGGAGGGACGGAGACCCAGTACTTC.

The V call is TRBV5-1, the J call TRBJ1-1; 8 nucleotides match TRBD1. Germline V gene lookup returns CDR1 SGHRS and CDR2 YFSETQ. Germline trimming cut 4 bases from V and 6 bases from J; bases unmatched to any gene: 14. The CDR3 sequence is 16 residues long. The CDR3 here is CASSPEIGQGRPEAFF. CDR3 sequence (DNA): TGCGCCAGCAGCCCAGAGATAGGACAGGGACGACCTGAAGCTTTCTTT.

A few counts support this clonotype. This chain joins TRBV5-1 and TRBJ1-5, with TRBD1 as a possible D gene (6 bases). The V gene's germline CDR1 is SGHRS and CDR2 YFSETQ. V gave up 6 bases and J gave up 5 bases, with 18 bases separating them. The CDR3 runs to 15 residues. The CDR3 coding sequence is TGCGCCAGCAATCCTCCCTACAGGGTGGATCAGCCCCAGCATTTT. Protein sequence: CASNPPYRVDQPQHF.

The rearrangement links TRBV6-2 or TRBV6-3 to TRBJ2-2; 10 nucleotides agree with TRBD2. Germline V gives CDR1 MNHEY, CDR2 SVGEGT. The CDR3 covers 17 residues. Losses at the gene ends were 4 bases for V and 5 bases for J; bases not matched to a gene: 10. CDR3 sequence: CASSFISGRPETGELFF. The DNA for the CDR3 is TGTGCCAGCAGTTTCATTAGCGGGAGGCCCGAAACCGGGGAGCTGTTTTTT.

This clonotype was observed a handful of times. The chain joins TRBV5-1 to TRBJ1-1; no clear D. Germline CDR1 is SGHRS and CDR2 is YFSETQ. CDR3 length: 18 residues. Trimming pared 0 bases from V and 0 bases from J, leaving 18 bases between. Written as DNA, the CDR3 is TGCGCCAGCAGCTTGGCCATCCGAGTCGCAGGCATGAACACTGAAGCTTTCTTT. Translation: CASSLAIRVAGMNTEAFF.

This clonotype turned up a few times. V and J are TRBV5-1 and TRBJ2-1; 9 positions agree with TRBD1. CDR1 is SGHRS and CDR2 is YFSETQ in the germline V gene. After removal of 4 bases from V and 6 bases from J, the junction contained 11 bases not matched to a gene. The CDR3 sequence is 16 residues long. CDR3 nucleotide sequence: TGCGCCAGCAGCCTCCGGCCGGGACAGGGTATCAATGAGCAGTTCTTC. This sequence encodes CASSLRPGQGINEQFF.

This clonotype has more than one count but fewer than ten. The CDR3, as DNA: TGCAGCGTTGTAAGGCAGAGCAACAATGAGCAGTTCTTC. Its translation is CSVVRQSNNEQFF. V is TRBV29-1 and J is TRBJ2-1; D gene ambiguous. CDR1 and CDR2 (germline): SQVTM, ANQGSEA. Deletions cut 4 bases from V and 5 bases from J, with 12 bases between. The CDR3 covers 13 residues.

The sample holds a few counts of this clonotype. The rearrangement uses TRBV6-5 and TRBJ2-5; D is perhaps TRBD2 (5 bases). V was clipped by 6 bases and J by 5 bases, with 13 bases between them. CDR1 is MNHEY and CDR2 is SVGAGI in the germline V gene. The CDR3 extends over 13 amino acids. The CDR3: CASRRAWEETQYF. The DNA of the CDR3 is TGTGCCAGCAGGCGTGCCTGGGAGGAGACCCAGTACTTC.

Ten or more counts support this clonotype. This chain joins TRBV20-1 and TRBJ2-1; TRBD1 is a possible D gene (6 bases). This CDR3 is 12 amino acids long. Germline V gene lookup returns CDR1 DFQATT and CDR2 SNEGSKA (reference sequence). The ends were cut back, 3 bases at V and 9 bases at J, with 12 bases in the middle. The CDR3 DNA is TGCAGTGCTAGTGGGGGCCTCGGTGAGCAGTTCTTC. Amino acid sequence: CSASGGLGEQFF.

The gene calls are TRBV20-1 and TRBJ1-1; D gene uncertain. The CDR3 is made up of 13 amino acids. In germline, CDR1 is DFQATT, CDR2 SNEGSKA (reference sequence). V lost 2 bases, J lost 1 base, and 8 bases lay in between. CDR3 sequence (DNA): TGCAGTGCTAGACGACCGCAGAACACTGAAGCTTTCTTT. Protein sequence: CSARRPQNTEAFF.

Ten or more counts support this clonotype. DNA for the CDR3: TGTGCCAGCAGTCGACAGGGGAGATTACAGCCCCAGCATTTT. This gives the protein CASSRQGRLQPQHF. J is TRBJ1-5 and V is TRBV12-3 or TRBV12-4, with 8 bases matching TRBD1. CDR3 length: 14 residues. The trim removed 5 bases at V and 7 bases at J, leaving 7 bases unmatched.

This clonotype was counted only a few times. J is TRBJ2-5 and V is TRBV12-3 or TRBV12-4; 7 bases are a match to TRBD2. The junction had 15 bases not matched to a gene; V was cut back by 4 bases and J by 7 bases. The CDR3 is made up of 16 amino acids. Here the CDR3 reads CASSSPGTTIGVTQYF. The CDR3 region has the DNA TGTGCCAGCAGTTCTCCCGGGACTACCATAGGGGTGACCCAGTACTTC.

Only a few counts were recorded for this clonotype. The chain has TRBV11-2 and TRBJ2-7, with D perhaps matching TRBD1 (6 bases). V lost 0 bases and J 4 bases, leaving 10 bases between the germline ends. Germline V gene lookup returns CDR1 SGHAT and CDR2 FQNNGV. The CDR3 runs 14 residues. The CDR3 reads CASSLEITGYEQYV. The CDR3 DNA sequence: TGTGCCAGCAGCTTAGAGATAACAGGGTACGAGCAGTACGTC.

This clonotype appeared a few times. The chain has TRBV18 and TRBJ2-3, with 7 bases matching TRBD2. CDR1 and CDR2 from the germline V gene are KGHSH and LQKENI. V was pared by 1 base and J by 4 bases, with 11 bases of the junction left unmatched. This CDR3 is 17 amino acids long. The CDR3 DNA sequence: TGTGCCAGCTCACCACTATCGGGCGGGAGTTCCTCAGATACGCAGTATTTT. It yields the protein CASSPLSGGSSSDTQYF.

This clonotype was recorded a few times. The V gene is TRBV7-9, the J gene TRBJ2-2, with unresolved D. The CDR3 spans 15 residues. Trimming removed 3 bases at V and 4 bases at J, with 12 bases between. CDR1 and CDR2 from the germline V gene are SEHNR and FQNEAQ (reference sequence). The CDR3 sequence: CASSFFPRSTGELFF. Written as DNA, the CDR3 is TGTGCCAGCAGCTTTTTCCCCAGGTCCACCGGGGAGCTGTTTTTT.

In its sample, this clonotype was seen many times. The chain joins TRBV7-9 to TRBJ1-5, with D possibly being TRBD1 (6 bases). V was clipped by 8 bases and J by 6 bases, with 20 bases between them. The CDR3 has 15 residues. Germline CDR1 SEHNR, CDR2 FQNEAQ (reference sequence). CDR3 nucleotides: TGTGCCAGCTCCAGGGGCAGCCCTTGGAGTCAGCCCCAGCATTTT. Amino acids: CASSRGSPWSQPQHF.

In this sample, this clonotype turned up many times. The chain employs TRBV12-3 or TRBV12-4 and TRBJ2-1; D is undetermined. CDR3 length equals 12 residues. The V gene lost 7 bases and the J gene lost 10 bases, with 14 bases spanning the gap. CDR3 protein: CASTLRLAEQFF. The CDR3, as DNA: TGTGCCAGCACCCTTAGGCTCGCCGAGCAGTTCTTC.